This entry lists 14 T cell receptor beta chains sequenced from one sample in a study of cytomegalovirus exposure and HLA in healthy donors. The study ran its PCR with 60 Vbeta and 13 Jbeta primers. Sequenced by immunoSEQ multiplex PCR; TCRdb stores in-frame clones only, minus some. Here the sample spans approximately 120,000 clones, approximately 17% being singletons. Sequencing was done on a sample of PBMCs. Receptor source: a female donor in good health and CMV-seropositive.

The chain links TRBV28 to TRBJ2-2; 7 positions agree with TRBD1. Germline V gives CDR1 MDHEN, CDR2 SYDVKM. Trimming cost V 5 bases and J 0 bases; bases outside gene matches: 6. The CDR3 extends over 16 amino acids. The CDR3 region is CASSRQGNANTGELFF. CDR3 bases: TGTGCCAGCAGTCGACAGGGCAATGCGAACACCGGGGAGCTGTTTTTT.

The chain has TRBV7-2 and TRBJ2-7; D ambiguous. The germline V gene encodes CDR1 SGHTA and CDR2 FQGNSA. Trimming cost V 2 bases and J 5 bases, with 22 bases left between them. CDR3 length: 17 residues. The CDR3 here is CASSLWALLTSGDEQYF. DNA for the CDR3: TGTGCCAGCAGCTTATGGGCCTTGCTAACCTCCGGCGACGAGCAGTACTTC.

The rearrangement links TRBV4-3 to TRBJ1-2; no reliable D call. The V gene lost 4 bases and the J gene lost 5 bases, with 5 bases spanning the gap. This CDR3 spans 11 amino acids. Germline values: CDR1 LGHNA, CDR2 YSLEER. The CDR3 reads CASSPGYGYTF. The CDR3 coding sequence is TGCGCCAGCAGCCCCGGTTATGGCTACACCTTC.

This clone turned up a few times. J is TRBJ2-2 and V is TRBV7-3; D ambiguous. The V end was cut by 2 bases, the J end by 2 bases, with 9 bases between. The CDR3 has 15 amino acids. Germline V gene sequence: CDR1 SGHTA, CDR2 FQGTGA. The CDR3 is CASSLGRINTGELFF. The CDR3 nucleotides read TGTGCCAGCAGCTTAGGGCGAATTAACACCGGGGAGCTGTTTTTT.

The chain uses TRBV7-9 and TRBJ2-5, with a weak D call TRBD2 (5 bases). The germline CDR1 and CDR2 sequences are SEHNR and FQNEAQ (reference sequence). With 1 base removed from V and 3 bases from J, the gap between germline ends came to 12 bases. The CDR3 loop spans 15 amino acids. CDR3 sequence reads: CASSLVPTREETQYF. CDR3 in DNA: TGTGCCAGCAGCTTAGTCCCTACTAGAGAAGAGACCCAGTACTTC.

This clone was observed a handful of times. The chain joins TRBV28 to TRBJ1-2; a weak D match, TRBD1 (6 bases). The V end was cut by 8 bases, the J end by 7 bases, with 8 bases between. Germline V gene data show CDR1 as MDHEN and CDR2 as SYDVKM. The CDR3 has 10 residues. CDR3 bases: TGTGCCAGCGCCAGGGGTGGCTACACCTTC. Translating it yields CASARGGYTF.

The V and J genes are TRBV6-1 and TRBJ1-2; TRBD1 matches 10 bases. The CDR3 runs to 12 residues. Unmatched junction bases numbered 5, after V lost 6 bases and J lost 10 bases. Germline CDR1 is MNHNS and CDR2 is SASEGT. Here the CDR3 reads CASRPGTGVYTF. The CDR3 region has the DNA TGTGCCAGCAGGCCCGGGACAGGGGTCTACACCTTC.

The CDR3 DNA sequence: TGCAGCGTTTCACAGGGGGGAGATAGCAATCAGCCCCAGCATTTT. Its protein product is CSVSQGGDSNQPQHF. This sequence joins TRBV29-1 and TRBJ1-5; TRBD1 matches 8 bases. The J segment lost 0 bases and the V segment lost 5 bases, leaving 6 bases of the junction unmatched. There are 15 residues in the CDR3. Germline V gives CDR1 SQVTM, CDR2 ANQGSEA.

Only a few counts were recorded for this clone. V gene TRBV29-1 combines with J gene TRBJ2-3; no reliable D call. V was cut by 1 base and J by 2 bases, with 16 bases left in between. CDR1 SQVTM and CDR2 ANQGSEA come from the germline V gene. This CDR3 is built from 16 residues. The CDR3 DNA reads as TGCAGCGTTGAAGGCCCCGTGGGTAGACTCACAGATACGCAGTATTTT. This sequence encodes CSVEGPVGRLTDTQYF.

The gene calls are TRBV7-2 and TRBJ1-5; D is uncertain. This CDR3 spans 14 amino acids. Germline V gene sequence: CDR1 SGHTA, CDR2 FQGNSA. With 0 bases removed from V and 2 bases from J, the gap between germline ends came to 5 bases. The CDR3 coding sequence is TGTGCCAGCAGCTTAGCAGCGGGCAATCAGCCCCAGCATTTT. Translating it yields CASSLAAGNQPQHF.

The J gene is TRBJ2-5, the V gene TRBV4-2; 9 bases agree with TRBD2. The CDR3 is 15 residues long. In germline, CDR1 is LGHNA, CDR2 YNFKEQ. J lost 3 bases, V lost 3 bases, and 5 bases had no gene match. The CDR3 spells CASSQGAGGEETQYF. CDR3 in DNA: TGTGCCAGCAGCCAGGGAGCGGGGGGCGAAGAGACCCAGTACTTC.

This clone has more than one count but fewer than ten. The chain links TRBV7-9 to TRBJ2-5, with D unclear. Trimming removed 5 bases at V and 3 bases at J, with 4 bases between. The germline CDR1 and CDR2 sequences are SEHNR and FQNEAQ (reference sequence). The CDR3 consists of 11 residues. CDR3 region: CASSREETQYF. As DNA, the CDR3 is TGTGCCAGCAGCCGTGAAGAGACCCAGTACTTC.

This clone was found a few times. The rearrangement uses TRBV6-5 and TRBJ2-3; TRBD1 might be the D (6 bases). V gave up 7 bases and J gave up 0 bases, with 11 bases separating them. The germline CDR1 and CDR2 sequences are MNHEY and SVGAGI. The CDR3 is 14 residues long. This CDR3 is CASIHRASTDTQYF. The DNA for the CDR3 is TGTGCCAGCATCCACAGGGCTAGCACAGATACGCAGTATTTT.

This clone was detected a few times. The rearrangement joins TRBV7-9 to TRBJ2-7; TRBD1 aligns across 10 bases. Germline CDR1 and CDR2: SEHNR and FQNEAQ (reference sequence). The CDR3 sequence is 16 residues long. V lost 5 bases to trimming and J lost 2 bases; unmatched junction nucleotides: 9. The CDR3 nucleotides are TGTGCCAGCAGCCCGGGGGACAGGGGTCCAACCTACGAGCAGTACTTC. The encoded protein is CASSPGDRGPTYEQYF.